Below are 12 T cell receptor beta chains sequenced from a single sample in a study of OX40 agonist ivuxolimab in advanced cancers. Sequenced by immunoSEQ multiplex PCR; TCRdb stores in-frame clones only, minus some. The sample has about 52,000 clones; 75% to 90% are singletons. This specimen consisted of CD4+ or CD8+ T cells sorted from blood, obtained in a trial of the OX40 agonist ivuxolimab. These receptors were collected from an adult with an advanced solid tumor such as melanoma, head and neck, liver or kidney cancer.

This clone was observed a few times. The chain couples TRBV5-1 to TRBJ1-1; D is possibly TRBD1 (5 bases). Germline assignment: CDR1 SGHRS and CDR2 YFSETQ. V lost 4 bases and J lost 3, with 16 bases in between. The CDR3 is 15 amino acids. The CDR3 DNA reads as TGCGCCAGCAGCCAAGAGTGGCAGGGCTACACTGAAGCTTTCTTT. Translated: CASSQEWQGYTEAFF.

The chain joins TRBV27 to TRBJ2-5; maybe TRBD1 (6 bases). CDR1 MNHEY and CDR2 SMNVEV come from the germline V gene (reference sequence). V was trimmed by 4 bases and J by 3 bases, leaving 21 bases between them. The CDR3 is 17 residues long. This chain's CDR3 is CASSSRDQGYKEETQYF. The CDR3 DNA is TGTGCCAGCAGTTCCCGGGACCAGGGGTATAAGGAAGAGACCCAGTACTTC.

The chain carries TRBV4-2 and TRBJ1-1; TRBD1 agrees at 7 bases. V lost 0 bases and J lost 12; bases outside the gene matches: 13. CDR1 is LGHNA, CDR2 YNFKEQ, per germline. The CDR3 has 15 amino acids. Here the CDR3 DNA reads TGTGCCAGCAGCCAAGACCTAGGGACAGTTTCATTCTCTTTCTTT. Protein product: CASSQDLGTVSFSFF.

With regard to this clone: This likely came from a read error, as a far larger clone is one base away. This chain joins TRBV1 and TRBJ1-5. TRBV1 is described as a pseudogene. CDR3 size: 16 residues. This CDR3 reads CTSSQVSGSGNQPQHF. The CDR3 DNA sequence: TGCACCAGCAGCCAAGTATCCGGGAGCGGCAATCAGCCCCAGCATTTT.

The V gene is TRBV29-1, the J gene TRBJ1-1; D is uncertain. This CDR3 has 15 amino acids. Trimming removed 0 bases from V and 4 bases from J, with 15 bases in between. The germline CDR1 and CDR2 sequences are SQVTM and ANQGSEA. In DNA form, the CDR3 reads TGCAGCGTTGAAGACTTAGAGAGCGAGGGCACTGAAGCTTTCTTT. It specifies CSVEDLESEGTEAFF. The full variable domain, rest sourced from reference TRBV29-1 and TRBJ1-1, is SAVISQKPSRDICQRGTSLTIQCQVDSQVTMMFWYRQQPGQSLTLIATANQGSEATYESGFVIDKFPISRPNLTFSTLTVSNMSPEDSSIYLCSVEDLESEGTEAFFGQGTRLTVV.

This chain connects TRBV4-3 to TRBJ1-6, with TRBD1 matching over 10 bases. The germline V gene encodes CDR1 LGHNA and CDR2 YSLEER. The CDR3 is 18 amino acids. V lost 3 bases and J lost 1; bases outside the gene matches: 6. CDR3 loop: CASSHVRQGASYNSPLHF. The DNA for the CDR3 is TGCGCCAGCAGCCATGTTCGACAGGGGGCTTCCTATAATTCACCCCTCCACTTT.

In the case of this clone: The junction departs from the called germline gene at one end, perhaps through a read error. The CDR3 nucleotides read TGTGCCAGCAGCTTGGGTCAGATCTCATCCTACGAGCAGTACTTC. Amino acids: CASSLGQISSYEQYF. The chain is built from TRBV5-1 and TRBJ2-7; D is unclear. Germline lookup yields CDR1 SGHRS and CDR2 YFSETQ. This CDR3 has 15 residues.

The rearrangement uses TRBV9 and TRBJ2-7; 9 bases match TRBD1. The CDR3 runs to 16 residues. V gave up 4 bases and J gave up 5 bases; unmatched junction bases: 13. Per the germline V gene, CDR1 is SGDLS and CDR2 is YYNGEE. The CDR3 is CASSLGGDRGYHEQYF. In nucleotides, the CDR3 is TGTGCCAGCAGCCTAGGGGGTGACAGGGGGTATCACGAGCAGTACTTC.

The chain is built from TRBV29-1 and TRBJ2-7; the D gene could be TRBD1 or TRBD2 (6 bases each). From germline, CDR1 is SQVTM and CDR2 ANQGSEA. The ends were cut back, 4 bases at V and 3 bases at J, with 13 bases in the middle. The CDR3 is made up of 13 amino acids. The CDR3, as DNA: TGCAGCGTTGTAGCGGACAGTAACTACGAGCAGTACTTC. Its translation is CSVVADSNYEQYF.

The chain recombines TRBV5-1 with TRBJ1-1; D is undetermined. V shed 0 bases and J shed 1 base, with 4 bases lying between them. Germline CDR1 reads SGHRS; CDR2 reads YFSETQ. The CDR3 sequence is 13 residues long. The CDR3 spells CASSLGGNTEAFF. The CDR3 DNA reads TGCGCCAGCAGCTTGGGAGGGAACACTGAAGCTTTCTTT.

V and J are TRBV6-1 and TRBJ2-1; the match to TRBD2 covers 7 bases. CDR1 and CDR2 (germline): MNHNS, SASEGT. Trimming at V came to 7 bases and at J to 4 bases, leaving 7 bases not matched to a gene. This CDR3 comprises 14 residues. The DNA for the CDR3 is TGTGCCAGCAAGCGGGCGGGGGATTACAATGAGCAGTTCTTC. Protein: CASKRAGDYNEQFF.

The gene calls are TRBV4-1 and TRBJ1-3; D not certain. Trimming removed 4 bases at V and 0 bases at J, with 10 bases between. CDR3 length: 15 amino acids. The germline V gene encodes CDR1 MGHRA and CDR2 YSYEKL. The CDR3 is CASSPRQSSGNTIYF. Here the CDR3 DNA reads TGCGCCAGCAGCCCCCGACAAAGCTCTGGAAACACCATATATTTT.